The 29 T cell receptor beta chains listed next were all sequenced from one sample in a study of CD8 T cells in ankylosing spondylitis. TCRdb passed the 5' RACE reads through MiXCR, listing each CDR3 protein once. The sample contains 220,000 or so distinct CDR3 sequences, 8% to 11% of which appear only once. The specimen sequenced was blood, either unsorted or a sorted T cell fraction (not recorded which). The source is a male donor with ankylosing spondylitis or in good health (not recorded which).

J is TRBJ1-5 and V is TRBV24-1; D might be TRBD1 (5 bases). V was pared by 2 bases and J by 2 bases, with 12 bases between. Germline values: CDR1 KGHDR, CDR2 SFDVKD. There are 16 residues in the CDR3. The DNA of the CDR3 is TGTGCCACCAGTGATTCCCGGGAAGGGGGCAATCAGCCCCAGCATTTT. As protein: CATSDSREGGNQPQHF.

There are many counts of this clonotype. The chain links TRBV29-1 to TRBJ2-5; D gene uncertain. Trimming took 4 bases from V and 4 from J, leaving 4 bases between them. CDR3 length: 10 residues. Germline V CDR1 and CDR2: SQVTM, ANQGSEA. This CDR3 reads CSVAIETQYF. The CDR3 nucleotides read TGCAGCGTTGCCATAGAGACCCAGTACTTC.

This clonotype has a count of ten or more. This sequence joins TRBV4-2 and TRBJ1-1; TRBD1 agrees at 7 bases. Looked up from germline, CDR1 is LGHNA and CDR2 is YNFKEQ. The ends lost 6 bases at V and 5 bases at J; junction bases unmatched: 15. This CDR3 contains 16 residues. The CDR3 region is CASRNNRGSEGTEAFF. Here the CDR3 DNA reads TGTGCCAGCAGAAATAACAGGGGATCGGAGGGGACTGAAGCTTTCTTT.

The chain uses TRBV7-3 and TRBJ2-5; D unresolved. The CDR3 consists of 14 residues. The V end lost 2 bases, the J end lost 14 bases, and 21 bases lay between the germline ends. CDR1 and CDR2 from the germline V gene are SGHTA and FQGTGA. For the CDR3, the DNA is TGTGCCAGCAGCTTAGCCCCCGACGTACCGCGAATATACTTC. Its translation is CASSLAPDVPRIYF.

This clonotype was recorded many times. The chain couples TRBV7-9 to TRBJ2-7; TRBD1 agrees at 7 bases. CDR1 is SEHNR and CDR2 is FQNEAQ in the germline V gene (reference sequence). CDR3 size: 12 residues. The trim removed 5 bases at V and 7 bases at J, leaving 5 bases unmatched. Here the CDR3 DNA reads TGTGCCAGCAGCCCACAGGGGCGTGAGCAGTACTTC. Translation gives CASSPQGREQYF.

This clonotype was seen at least ten times. The chain joins TRBV5-1 to TRBJ1-2, with D perhaps matching TRBD1 (6 bases). Germline V gene data show CDR1 as SGHRS and CDR2 as YFSETQ. CDR3 length: 15 amino acids. V was pared by 4 bases and J by 7 bases, with 20 bases between. CDR3 in amino acids: CASSETPEQGFGYTF. As DNA, the CDR3 is TGCGCCAGCAGCGAGACCCCCGAACAGGGCTTTGGCTACACCTTC.

The CDR3 bases are TGTGCCAGCAGCTTAAAGGAGGAGACCCAGTACTTC. It is translated as CASSLKEETQYF. V usage is TRBV7-9 and J usage is TRBJ2-5; no clear D gene. Trimming pared 2 bases from V and 5 bases from J, leaving 6 bases between. Germline CDR1 is SEHNR and CDR2 is FQNEAQ (reference sequence). This CDR3 is 12 amino acids long.

This clonotype was observed a handful of times. The chain carries TRBV19 and TRBJ2-1; TRBD2 agrees at 10 bases. V gave up 7 bases and J gave up 2 bases; unmatched junction bases: 8. This CDR3 contains 16 residues. Germline CDR1 and CDR2: LNHDA and SQIVND (reference sequence). In DNA, the CDR3 is TGTGCCAGTACTCCAGCGGGGGGGATGACCTACAATGAGCAGTTCTTC. Translation gives CASTPAGGMTYNEQFF.

Points on this clonotype: Being one base from a much bigger clone, this may be a read error. The chain uses TRBV7-9 and TRBJ2-3; D gene uncertain. Germline V gene data show CDR1 as SEHNR and CDR2 as FQNEAQ (reference sequence). The CDR3 is made up of 15 amino acids. The CDR3 bases are TGTGCCAGCAGCTCCCCGGGTTGGAGCATAGATACGCAGTATTTT. It codes for CASSSPGWSIDTQYF.

The rearrangement joins TRBV20-1 to TRBJ1-6; the match to TRBD1 covers 7 bases. The ends lost 8 bases at V and 8 bases at J; junction bases unmatched: 9. Germline CDR1 DFQATT, CDR2 SNEGSKA (reference sequence). This CDR3 spans 13 amino acids. This CDR3 reads CSQDRPGDSPLHF. CDR3 bases: TGCAGTCAGGACAGGCCCGGGGATTCACCCCTCCACTTT.

This clonotype was seen repeatedly, ten times or more. V is TRBV25-1 and J is TRBJ1-2; unclear D gene. The germline V and J ends were trimmed by 3 bases and 4 bases, with 18 bases remaining between them. Germline CDR1 reads MGHDK; CDR2 reads SYGVNS. The CDR3 has 16 amino acids. CDR3 protein: CASSDPHTSMAYGYTF. CDR3 coding DNA: TGTGCCAGCAGTGACCCCCACACCTCAATGGCCTATGGCTACACCTTC.

V and J are TRBV10-3 and TRBJ1-1; D is perhaps TRBD1 (5 bases). The CDR3 has 14 amino acids. CDR1 ENHRY and CDR2 SYGVKD come from the germline V gene. The V and J ends lost 6 bases and 3 bases respectively, with 14 bases between them. The chain's CDR3 is CAIRPGLTDTEAFF. The CDR3, as DNA: TGTGCCATCAGACCAGGGTTAACGGACACTGAAGCTTTCTTT.

This clonotype appeared a few times. J is TRBJ1-6 and V is TRBV2; 8 bases are shared with TRBD1. From germline, CDR1 is SNHLY and CDR2 FYNNEI. Trimming took 6 bases from V and 12 from J; bases not matched to a gene: 13. This CDR3 contains 15 residues. In nucleotides, the CDR3 is TGTGCCAGCAGACTAGGACAGGGCGGCGTGCGACCCCTCCACTTT. This codes for CASRLGQGGVRPLHF.

This clonotype was seen repeatedly, ten times or more. J is TRBJ1-5 and V is TRBV6-2 or TRBV6-3; the D is unclear. The ends were cut back, 5 bases at V and 0 bases at J, with 8 bases in the middle. The CDR3 has 14 residues. Looked up from germline, CDR1 is MNHEY and CDR2 is SVGEGT. The DNA for the CDR3 is TGTGCCAGCAGTCAGACATCTAGCAATCAGCCCCAGCATTTT. This encodes CASSQTSSNQPQHF.

This clonotype was found many times. The CDR3 reads CASSSQTRRQNTIYF. CDR3 bases: TGTGCCAGCAGTAGCCAGACAAGAAGACAAAACACCATATATTTT. The chain combines TRBV6-1 with TRBJ1-3; no clear D. The germline V and J ends were trimmed by 5 bases and 6 bases, with 17 bases remaining between them. CDR1 is MNHNS and CDR2 is SASEGT in the germline V gene. This CDR3 is 15 amino acids long.

In its sample, this clonotype was seen a few times. The rearrangement joins TRBV6-1 to TRBJ2-2; 12 bases line up with TRBD1. V lost 8 bases to trimming and J lost 7 bases; unmatched junction nucleotides: 8. Germline V lookup: CDR1 MNHNS, CDR2 SASEGT. CDR3 length equals 15 residues. CDR3: CASRRDRGRSGELFF. Here the CDR3 DNA reads TGTGCCAGCCGACGGGACAGGGGGCGAAGCGGGGAGCTGTTTTTT.

The CDR3 DNA reads TGCAGTGCTAGACCACCGGGACTAGCGAAGCGAGAGACCCAGTACTTC. Protein: CSARPPGLAKRETQYF. This chain joins TRBV20-1 and TRBJ2-5; TRBD2 agrees at 10 bases. The J segment lost 4 bases and the V segment lost 2 bases, leaving 10 bases of the junction unmatched. The CDR3 length is 16 residues. Germline CDR1 reads DFQATT; CDR2 reads SNEGSKA (reference sequence).

This clonotype was counted many times. This chain connects TRBV5-1 to TRBJ2-7; 9 bases match TRBD1. V lost 0 bases and J lost 6; bases outside the gene matches: 4. This CDR3 spans 14 amino acids. The V gene's germline CDR1 is SGHRS and CDR2 YFSETQ. In DNA, the CDR3 is TGCGCCAGCAGCTTGGAAGGGACAGGGCTCGAGCAGTACTTC. It specifies CASSLEGTGLEQYF.

This clonotype was counted a single time. The chain has TRBV20-1 and TRBJ2-7; perhaps TRBD2 as D (6 bases). The CDR3 totals 16 residues. The germline gives CDR1 DFQATT, CDR2 SNEGSKA (reference sequence). Trimming removed 0 bases from V and 6 bases from J, with 21 bases in between. The CDR3 spells CSARDWAGGRAAEQYF. The DNA for the CDR3 is TGCAGTGCTAGAGATTGGGCCGGGGGAAGGGCTGCCGAGCAGTACTTC.

This clonotype was recorded many times. This chain uses TRBV7-2 with TRBJ2-2, with D hard to call. This CDR3 contains 14 residues. Per germline, CDR1 SGHTA and CDR2 FQGNSA. V dropped 1 base and J dropped 5 bases, with 8 bases sitting between them. The CDR3 DNA reads as TGTGCCAGCAGCTTAGTGCGTGGGACCGGGGAGCTGTTTTTT. Its translation: CASSLVRGTGELFF.

The genes are TRBV15 and TRBJ2-1, with TRBD2 matching over 12 bases. Per the germline V gene, CDR1 is LNHNV and CDR2 is YYDKDF (reference sequence). The CDR3 has 15 residues. Trimming removed 5 bases from V and 8 bases from J; junction bases left unmatched: 7. The CDR3 sequence is CATSGPSGGAYEQFF. The CDR3 region has the DNA TGTGCCACCAGCGGTCCTAGCGGGGGGGCCTATGAGCAGTTCTTC. The full variable domain, rest sourced from reference TRBV15 and TRBJ2-1, is DAMVIQNPRYQVTQFGKPVTLSCSQTLNHNVMYWYQQKSSQAPKLLFHYYDKDFNNEADTPDNFQSRRPNTSFCFLDIRSPGLGDTAMYLCATSGPSGGAYEQFFGPGTRLTVL.

The rearrangement uses TRBV9 and TRBJ2-2, with D possibly matching TRBD1 (6 bases). This CDR3 contains 15 residues. The V gene's germline CDR1 is SGDLS and CDR2 YYNGEE. Between the trimmed V and J ends, which lost 0 bases and 4 bases, there was a span of 10 bases. The CDR3 loop is CASSVGGRGTGELFF. DNA of the CDR3: TGTGCCAGCAGCGTAGGGGGGCGCGGCACCGGGGAGCTGTTTTTT.

This clonotype was found many times. This chain joins TRBV5-1 and TRBJ1-2; TRBD1 might be the D (5 bases). The germline V and J ends were trimmed by 5 bases and 2 bases, with 13 bases remaining between them. Germline-derived CDR1 and CDR2 are SGHRS and YFSETQ. This CDR3 is 14 amino acids long. The CDR3 DNA reads as TGCGCCAGCAGGGTTCAGGACACAAACTATGGCTACACCTTC. Translating gives CASRVQDTNYGYTF.

This clonotype was seen at least ten times. The rearrangement uses TRBV20-1 and TRBJ2-5, with 10 bases lining up with TRBD1. Germline V CDR1 and CDR2: DFQATT, SNEGSKA (reference sequence). The CDR3 length is 14 residues. V dropped 6 bases and J dropped 2; count of bases not matched to a gene: 6. CDR3 amino acids: CSAGGQGKQETQYF. In DNA form, the CDR3 reads TGCAGTGCGGGGGGACAGGGGAAGCAAGAGACCCAGTACTTC.

This clonotype appeared a few times. The chain carries TRBV5-1 and TRBJ2-3; 12 bases agree with TRBD2. CDR1 and CDR2 (germline): SGHRS, YFSETQ. Unmatched junction bases numbered 8, after V lost 4 bases and J lost 5 bases. This CDR3 region has 16 residues. The CDR3 nucleotides are TGCGCCAGCAGCCGAGTGCTAGCGGGGGGGGGAGATACGCAGTATTTT. The encoded protein is CASSRVLAGGGDTQYF.

In its sample, this clonotype was seen many times. V and J are TRBV5-1 and TRBJ2-3; 7 bases line up with TRBD1. V lost 4 bases, J lost 2 bases, and 7 bases stayed unmatched. Germline-derived CDR1 and CDR2 are SGHRS and YFSETQ. The CDR3 covers 15 residues. DNA of the CDR3: TGCGCCAGCAGCCCTGGGACAGCTTCCACAGATACGCAGTATTTT. It encodes CASSPGTASTDTQYF.

In this sample, this clonotype turned up many times. The DNA of the CDR3 is TGTGCCAGCAGCCTAGGACCTATCACAGATACGCAGTATTTT. Translation: CASSLGPITDTQYF. The rearrangement uses TRBV3-1 and TRBJ2-3; D is undetermined. V was trimmed by 4 bases and J by 2 bases, leaving 10 bases between them. In germline, CDR1 is LGHDT, CDR2 YNNKEL (reference sequence). This CDR3 has 14 amino acids.

This clonotype was observed at least ten times. The genes are TRBV3-1 and TRBJ2-1; 9 bases fit TRBD2. The CDR3 totals 16 residues. V lost 4 bases and J lost 9; bases outside the gene matches: 13. From germline, CDR1 is LGHDT and CDR2 YNNKEL (reference sequence). CDR3 in DNA: TGTGCCAGCAGCCTACCAAGTAGCGGGGGTACCCCTGAGCAGTTCTTC. It translates to CASSLPSSGGTPEQFF.

The table lists this clonotype with many counts. The junction does not match germline at one end; this may be a read error. This chain uses TRBV12-3 or TRBV12-4 with TRBJ2-5; D not resolved. The CDR3 loop spans 12 amino acids. Written as DNA, the CDR3 is TGCGCCAGCAGCTCAGTCCAAGAGACCCAGTACTTC. Translated, it gives CASSSVQETQYF.